Following are 26 T cell receptor beta chains from one sample sequenced in a study of cytomegalovirus exposure and HLA in healthy donors. The PCR used 60 Vbeta and 13 Jbeta primers. This table comes from immunoSEQ multiplex PCR, and its TCRdb copy is limited to in-frame clones, with some not included. The sample holds some 110,000 clones; around 78% are singletons and the top ten take around 5.1%. The sequenced sample was PBMCs. Every receptor here comes from a male donor in good health and CMV-seronegative.

The CDR3 DNA is TGTGCCAGCAGCCCCAGGGGAGAAGCTTTCTTT. Residues: CASSPRGEAFF. The rearrangement joins TRBV28 to TRBJ1-1; weak D call: TRBD1 (6 bases). The CDR3 extends over 11 amino acids. Germline-derived CDR1 and CDR2 are MDHEN and SYDVKM. Trimming took 6 bases from V and 8 from J, leaving 10 bases between them. The whole variable domain, filled in from reference TRBV28 and TRBJ1-1, reads DVKVTQSSRYLVKRTGEKVFLECVQDMDHENMFWYRQDPGLGLRLIYFSYDVKMKEKGDIPEGYSVSREKKERFSLILESASTNQTSMYLCASSPRGEAFFGQGTRLTVV.

The rearrangement links TRBV11-1 to TRBJ1-1, with D possibly TRBD1 on 6 matching bases. The germline CDR1 and CDR2 sequences are SGHAT and FQDESV (reference sequence). This CDR3 contains 13 residues. Trimming pared 8 bases from V and 4 bases from J, leaving 14 bases between. The CDR3 protein is CASYEGGGTEAFF. CDR3 sequence (DNA): TGTGCCAGCTACGAAGGGGGGGGCACTGAAGCTTTCTTT.

This chain links TRBV28 with TRBJ2-7; D remains unclear. The germline V and J ends were trimmed by 3 bases and 2 bases, with 11 bases remaining between them. Germline CDR1 MDHEN, CDR2 SYDVKM. This CDR3 contains 14 residues. The CDR3 loop reads CASSFSTVPYEQYF. The CDR3 coding sequence is TGTGCCAGCAGTTTCTCTACAGTACCCTACGAGCAGTACTTC.

The V gene is TRBV7-3, the J gene TRBJ2-2; possible D gene TRBD1, 6 bases. Looked up from germline, CDR1 is SGHTA and CDR2 is FQGTGA. The CDR3 is 15 residues long. Between the trimmed V and J ends, which lost 6 bases and 2 bases, there was a span of 13 bases. CDR3: CASRRQVRNTGELFF. CDR3 in DNA: TGTGCCAGCAGGAGACAGGTAAGAAACACCGGGGAGCTGTTTTTT. Together with reference TRBV7-3 and TRBJ2-2, the CDR3 gives the full variable domain: GAGVSQTPSNKVTEKGKYVELRCDPISGHTALYWYRQSLGQGPEFLIYFQGTGAADDSGLPNDRFFAVRPEGSVSTLKIQRTERGDSAVYLCASRRQVRNTGELFFGEGSRLTVL.

V is TRBV9 and J is TRBJ1-3; D is possibly TRBD1 (5 bases). Germline V gene data show CDR1 as SGDLS and CDR2 as YYNGEE. The CDR3 has 17 amino acids. V gave up 4 bases and J gave up 0 bases, with 17 bases separating them. The CDR3 DNA sequence: TGTGCCAGCAGCTCCCCGGGAGGGACCTACTCTGGAAACACCATATATTTT. Its translation: CASSSPGGTYSGNTIYF.

J is TRBJ2-6 and V is TRBV5-1; a possible D gene is TRBD1 (5 bases). V lost 2 bases and J 2 bases, leaving 8 bases between the germline ends. The CDR3 spans 15 residues. Germline CDR1 SGHRS, CDR2 YFSETQ. The CDR3 coding sequence is TGCGCCAGCAGCTTAGGGGTTGCTGGGGCCAACGTCCTGACTTTC. This sequence encodes CASSLGVAGANVLTF.

This chain's CDR3 is CAWSGGAGQSNQPQHF. CDR3 bases: TGTGCCTGGAGTGGAGGAGCAGGGCAGAGCAATCAGCCCCAGCATTTT. The chain uses TRBV30 and TRBJ1-5; a weak D match, TRBD1 (5 bases). Per the germline V gene, CDR1 is GTSNPN and CDR2 is SVGIG (reference sequence). This CDR3 spans 16 amino acids. Trimming removed 1 base from V and 1 base from J, with 14 bases in between.

V usage is TRBV6-5 and J usage is TRBJ2-7; 7 bases match TRBD1. This CDR3 comprises 16 residues. The V gene's germline CDR1 is MNHEY and CDR2 SVGAGI. J gave up 0 bases and V 0 bases, and 5 bases lay outside the gene matches. This CDR3 reads CASSYSGTDLSYEQYF. Here the CDR3 DNA reads TGTGCCAGCAGTTACTCCGGGACAGACCTCTCCTACGAGCAGTACTTC.

The CDR3 sequence: CATNARGGFEAFF. DNA of the CDR3: TGTGCCACCAACGCCCGAGGGGGCTTTGAAGCTTTCTTT. The chain joins TRBV15 to TRBJ1-1; 7 bases match TRBD1. The CDR3 sequence is 13 residues long. Germline lookup yields CDR1 LNHNV and CDR2 YYDKDF (reference sequence). With V trimmed by 7 bases and J by 7 bases, 9 bases remained unmatched.

This clone was counted a few times. The V and J genes are TRBV28 and TRBJ2-7, with TRBD1 matching 9 bases. CDR1 MDHEN and CDR2 SYDVKM come from the germline V gene. This CDR3 is 15 amino acids long. The trim removed 4 bases at V and 4 bases at J, leaving 8 bases unmatched. DNA for the CDR3: TGTGCCAGCAGTTCCCCCGGGACAGGGAAATACGAGCAGTACTTC. Translation: CASSSPGTGKYEQYF.

This clone came up once. The rearrangement joins TRBV4-1 to TRBJ2-7, with 11 bases matching TRBD2. Trimming at V came to 1 base and at J to 0 bases, leaving 5 bases not matched to a gene. Germline CDR1 is MGHRA and CDR2 is YSYEKL. The CDR3 has 17 amino acids. The CDR3 loop reads CASSQGPGLAASYEQYF. DNA of the CDR3: TGCGCCAGCAGCCAAGGCCCGGGACTAGCGGCCTCCTACGAGCAGTACTTC.

The chain couples TRBV7-2 to TRBJ2-5; 9 nucleotides line up with TRBD2. The V gene's germline CDR1 is SGHTA and CDR2 FQGNSA. The V gene end was trimmed by 5 bases and the J gene end by 5 bases; junction bases not matched to a gene: 12. The CDR3 totals 16 residues. Written as DNA, the CDR3 is TGTGCCAGCAGCGCCGGTTATAGCGGGAGATACGAGACCCAGTACTTC. This sequence encodes CASSAGYSGRYETQYF.

The rearrangement links TRBV12-5 to TRBJ2-1; unclear D gene. Deletions cut 4 bases from V and 8 bases from J, with 9 bases between. The CDR3 is 12 amino acids. Per germline, CDR1 LGHNT and CDR2 FRNRAP. This CDR3 is CASGSPPHEQFF. The CDR3 DNA reads as TGTGCTAGTGGTTCCCCTCCCCATGAGCAGTTCTTC.

Concerning this clone: This CDR3 is also generated by other DNA sequences in the sample. The CDR3 sequence: CASSDPGTSGRNEQFF. The DNA of the CDR3 is TGTGCCAGCAGTGACCCCGGGACTAGCGGAAGAAATGAGCAGTTCTTC. The chain employs TRBV2 and TRBJ2-1, with 11 bases lining up with TRBD2. In germline, CDR1 is SNHLY, CDR2 FYNNEI. J gave up 7 bases and V 3 bases, and 8 bases lay outside the gene matches. The CDR3 length is 16 residues.

V gene TRBV28 combines with J gene TRBJ1-3, with TRBD1 matching over 7 bases. Per germline, CDR1 MDHEN and CDR2 SYDVKM. The CDR3 is 14 residues long. Trimming cost V 7 bases and J 9 bases; bases outside gene matches: 12. In nucleotides, the CDR3 is TGTGCCAGCAATTCCGAGACAGGGTTGGGCACCATATATTTT. Protein: CASNSETGLGTIYF.

With regard to this clone: No conserved phenylalanine or tryptophan ends this CDR3, so it is likely a read error. The DNA is left out, because the CDR3 cannot be placed on it with certainty; the CDR3 is given as TCRdb lists it. The V gene is TRBV9, the J gene TRBJ2-3; the table's D call, TRBD1, was not checked against the DNA. With termini counted, the CDR3 has 8 amino acids. Germline loops: CDR1 SGDLS, CDR2 YYNGEE. CDR3 loop: CASSGSGI.

In the case of this clone: This specimen includes other DNA sequences encoding the same CDR3. This chain joins TRBV15 and TRBJ2-1; D call uncertain. The CDR3 has 12 residues. V was shortened by 0 bases and J by 7 bases, with 4 bases between the two germline ends. CDR1 and CDR2 (germline): LNHNV, YYDKDF (reference sequence). DNA of the CDR3: TGTGCCACCAGCAGAGACAGGAATGAGCAGTTCTTC. Translation: CATSRDRNEQFF.

The V gene is TRBV10-2, the J gene TRBJ2-7; a possible D gene is TRBD2 (5 bases). CDR3 length: 15 residues. With 2 bases removed from V and 2 bases from J, the gap between germline ends came to 13 bases. The germline CDR1 and CDR2 sequences are WSHSY and SAAADI. In DNA, the CDR3 is TGCGCCAGCAGTGAGGATTCTACCGGGGCCTACGAGCAGTACTTC. Translating gives CASSEDSTGAYEQYF.

This chain links TRBV30 with TRBJ2-2, with 9 bases matching TRBD2. The CDR3 has 15 amino acids. Germline trimming cut 3 bases from V and 5 bases from J; bases unmatched to any gene: 7. Germline V gene lookup returns CDR1 GTSNPN and CDR2 SVGIG (reference sequence). For the CDR3, the DNA is TGTGCCTGGAGGGATAGCGGGAGTCGGACCGGGGAGCTGTTTTTT. It is translated as CAWRDSGSRTGELFF. Full variable domain (missing parts from reference TRBV30 and TRBJ2-2): SQTIHQWPATLVQPVGSPLSLECTVEGTSNPNLYWYRQAAGRGLQLLFYSVGIGQISSEVPQNLSASRPQDRQFILSSKKLLLSDSGFYLCAWRDSGSRTGELFFGEGSRLTVL.

This sequence joins TRBV10-3 and TRBJ2-1, with 7 bases fitting TRBD2. This CDR3 has 14 amino acids. Germline CDR1 reads ENHRY; CDR2 reads SYGVKD. The V and J ends lost 3 bases and 8 bases, in that order; junction bases with no gene match: 7. This chain's CDR3 is CAISEAGGRDEQFF. CDR3 nucleotides: TGTGCCATCAGTGAAGCCGGGGGGAGGGATGAGCAGTTCTTC.

V is TRBV28 and J is TRBJ2-5; D uncertain. The CDR3 length is 14 residues. Trimming cost V 1 base and J 2 bases, with 8 bases left between them. Germline loops: CDR1 MDHEN, CDR2 SYDVKM. CDR3 in DNA: TGTGCCAGCAGTTTATTGGGCTGGCAAGAGACCCAGTACTTC. The encoded protein is CASSLLGWQETQYF.

V usage is TRBV4-1 and J usage is TRBJ2-5; D possibly corresponds to TRBD1 (6 bases). The DNA end favors TRBJ2-7, so the J call may be wrong. The length of the CDR3 is 15 residues. CDR1 and CDR2 from the germline V gene are MGHRA and YSYEKL. The CDR3 DNA is TGCGCCAGCAGCCAATCGCGACAGGACTCCTACGAGCAGTACTTC. Its protein product is CASSQSRQDSYEQYF.

This clone was seen a few times. V gene TRBV6-1 combines with J gene TRBJ2-7; unclear D gene. The germline gives CDR1 MNHNS, CDR2 SASEGT. Trimming left V 8 bases short and J 6 bases short, with 17 bases between. The CDR3 has 13 residues. CDR3 in amino acids: CASDQRRSREQYF. CDR3 bases: TGTGCCAGCGACCAAAGGCGGTCCCGCGAGCAGTACTTC.

This clone was recorded only once. The chain uses TRBV2 and TRBJ2-1; 11 positions match TRBD2. The V gene end was trimmed by 8 bases and the J gene end by 2 bases; junction bases not matched to a gene: 5. The CDR3 runs to 15 residues. Germline loops: CDR1 SNHLY, CDR2 FYNNEI. The CDR3 protein is CASPPGLAAYNEQFF. The CDR3 DNA is TGTGCCAGCCCCCCGGGACTAGCGGCCTACAATGAGCAGTTCTTC.

This clone was seen only a few times. The chain is built from TRBV5-4 and TRBJ2-2, with D unclear. This CDR3 region has 16 residues. Germline CDR1 reads SGHNT; CDR2 reads YYREEE (reference sequence). The V and J ends lost 5 bases and 0 bases respectively, with 14 bases between them. The CDR3 DNA sequence: TGTGCCAGCAGGGTGGCGCAGGCCTCGAACACCGGGGAGCTGTTTTTT. This gives the protein CASRVAQASNTGELFF.

The V and J genes are TRBV30 and TRBJ1-1, with 8 bases aligning to TRBD1. The CDR3 covers 16 residues. The germline CDR1 and CDR2 sequences are GTSNPN and SVGIG (reference sequence). J was trimmed by 1 base and V by 3 bases; bases with no gene match: 10. The CDR3 sequence: CAWSRKTGQENTEAFF. The CDR3 DNA reads TGTGCCTGGAGCCGAAAAACGGGACAGGAGAACACTGAAGCTTTCTTT.